These 5 T cell receptor beta chains share one sample of origin, sequenced in a study of blood T cell repertoires in COVID-19. The method was immunoSEQ multiplex PCR; TCRdb's version includes in-frame clones alone and lacks a portion of them. The table records over 150,000 clones, 85% to 90% of them present only once. What was sequenced was PBMCs or T cells enriched from blood (not recorded which). These receptors came from a man between 35 and 55 years old who had recovered from COVID-19.

This chain uses TRBV30 with TRBJ1-2; 7 nucleotides agree with TRBD1. CDR1 and CDR2 (germline): GTSNPN, SVGIG (reference sequence). The V gene end was trimmed by 1 base and the J gene end by 4 bases; junction bases not matched to a gene: 6. The CDR3 contains 14 residues. CDR3 nucleotide sequence: TGTGCCTGGAGTGCCGGGACAGAGGTCTATGGCTACACCTTC. Translated, it gives CAWSAGTEVYGYTF. Full variable domain (remainder filled in from reference TRBV30 and TRBJ1-2): SQTIHQWPATLVQPVGSPLSLECTVEGTSNPNLYWYRQAAGRGLQLLFYSVGIGQISSEVPQNLSASRPQDRQFILSSKKLLLSDSGFYLCAWSAGTEVYGYTFGSGTRLTVV.

The chain uses TRBV5-1 and TRBJ1-6, with TRBD1 matching over 7 bases. CDR3 length equals 13 residues. The trim removed 5 bases at V and 11 bases at J, leaving 7 bases unmatched. Germline-derived CDR1 and CDR2 are SGHRS and YFSETQ. The CDR3 coding sequence is TGCGCCAGCAGTAAAGGGGGCAATACACCCCTCCACTTT. Protein: CASSKGGNTPLHF.

The chain combines TRBV16 with TRBJ1-1; no clear D. The CDR3 runs 12 residues. Trimming cost V 1 base and J 5 bases, with 5 bases left between them. The germline V gene encodes CDR1 KGHSY and CDR2 FQNENV. The CDR3 sequence: CASSQFRTEAFF. The CDR3 DNA is TGTGCCAGCAGCCAATTCCGGACTGAAGCTTTCTTT.

This chain connects TRBV27 to TRBJ1-2, with D tentatively TRBD1 (6 bases). Trimming stripped 6 bases from V and 4 bases from J, with 9 bases between. This CDR3 spans 12 amino acids. Looked up from germline, CDR1 is MNHEY and CDR2 is SMNVEV (reference sequence). The CDR3 region is CASRGTSYGYTF. The CDR3 bases are TGTGCCAGCAGGGGGACAAGCTATGGCTACACCTTC.

This sequence joins TRBV7-9 and TRBJ2-7; TRBD1 matches at 8 bases. Germline V lookup: CDR1 SEHNR, CDR2 FQNEAQ (reference sequence). Trimming took 4 bases from V and 3 from J; bases not matched to a gene: 11. This CDR3 is built from 16 residues. The CDR3 DNA follows: TGTGCCAGCAGCTCCACCCGACAGGGGATCTTCTACGAGCAGTACTTC. Encoded protein: CASSSTRQGIFYEQYF.